This entry concerns a single T cell receptor (beta chain). The antigen is unknown. A read error may explain this, as a much larger clone is one base away. CDR1 is MGHRA and CDR2 is YSYEKL in the germline V gene. The CDR3 consists of 16 residues. The V gene lost 9 bases and the J gene lost 1 base, with 18 bases spanning the gap. This entry comes from a study of T cells after yellow fever vaccination. Findings and caveats of the study: CD4 and CD8 compartments shared a small share of clonotypes. Reappearing after the booster were most of the clones from primary vaccination (roughly 95% CD4, 88% CD8).

As TCR cDNA was made by 5'RACE template switching, a universal primer site and UMIs were added. TCRdb re-called the 5' RACE reads through MiXCR, storing one row per CDR3 protein. Among around 70,000 distinct CDR3 sequences listed, roughly 6.9% were seen once. Here the sequenced sample was CD8+ T cells sorted from PBMCs, taken 5 days after the first yellow fever vaccination. V gene TRBV4-1 combines with J gene TRBJ2-2; D perhaps matches TRBD1 (5 bases). This TCR came from a man aged 18 to 30 who received the YFV17D yellow fever vaccine. The CDR3 DNA follows: TGCGCCAGAAGCAGGATACAAGGGGAGAACACCGGGGAGCTGTTTTTT. This encodes CARSRIQGENTGELFF.